The present T cell receptor (beta chain) was sequenced within a study of vaccination effects on CD4 cells after COVID-19. Culture lasted under 13 days before CD4+ T cell isolation. Vaccinees lacked prior SARS-CoV-2 infection and tested negative for nucleocapsid antibodies. CDR1 and CDR2 (germline): MRHNA, SNTAGT. V was clipped by 0 bases and J by 5 bases; unmatched bases: 2. The CDR3 sequence is 15 residues long. This clone is a singleton in its sample. The antigen remains unidentified. Profiling relied on immunoSEQ multiplex PCR, and the TCRdb table lists in-frame clones only, not all of them. The table lists approximately 37,000 clones, 65% to 75% of them singletons.

The starting material was CD4+ T cells from PBMCs cultured without peptide, obtained before COVID-19 vaccination. The chain carries TRBV6-4 and TRBJ2-2, with 8 bases matching TRBD2. The TCR originated in a human donor who received a COVID-19 vaccine. The CDR3 region is CASSDSASGTGELFF. CDR3 in DNA: TGTGCCAGCAGTGACTCGGCTAGCGGGACCGGGGAGCTGTTTTTT.